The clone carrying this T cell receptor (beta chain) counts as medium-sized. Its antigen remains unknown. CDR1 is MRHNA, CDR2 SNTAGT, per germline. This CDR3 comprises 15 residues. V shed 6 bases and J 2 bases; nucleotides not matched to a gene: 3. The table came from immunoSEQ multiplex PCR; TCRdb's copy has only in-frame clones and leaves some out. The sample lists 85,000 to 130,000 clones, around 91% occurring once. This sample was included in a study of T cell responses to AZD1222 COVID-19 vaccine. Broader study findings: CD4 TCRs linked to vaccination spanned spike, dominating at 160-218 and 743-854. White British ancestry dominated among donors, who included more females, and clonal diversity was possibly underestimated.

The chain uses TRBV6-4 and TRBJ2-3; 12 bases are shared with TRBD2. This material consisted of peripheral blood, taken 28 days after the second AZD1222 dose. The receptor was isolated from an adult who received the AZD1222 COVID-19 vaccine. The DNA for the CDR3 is TGTGCCAGCAGCGCTAGCGGGGGGGCCACAGATACGCAGTATTTT. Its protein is CASSASGGATDTQYF.